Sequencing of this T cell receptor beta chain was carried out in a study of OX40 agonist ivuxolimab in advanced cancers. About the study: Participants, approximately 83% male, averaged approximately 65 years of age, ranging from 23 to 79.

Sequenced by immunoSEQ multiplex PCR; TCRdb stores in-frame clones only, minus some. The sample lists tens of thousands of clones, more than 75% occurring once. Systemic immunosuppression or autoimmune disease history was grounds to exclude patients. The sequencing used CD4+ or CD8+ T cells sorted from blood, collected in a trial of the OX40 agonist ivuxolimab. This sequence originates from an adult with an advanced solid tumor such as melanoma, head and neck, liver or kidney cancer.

The DNA for the CDR3 is TGTGCCAGCAGTGCCTACCTTAGCGGGCTTAATGAGCAGTTCTTC. It is translated as CASSAYLSGLNEQFF. The V and J genes are TRBV2 and TRBJ2-1; TRBD2 matches at 7 bases. The CDR3 is 15 residues long. Losses at the gene ends were 4 bases for V and 7 bases for J; bases not matched to a gene: 10. Per germline, CDR1 SNHLY and CDR2 FYNNEI.